These T cell receptor beta chains were read from a single sample in a study of blood T cell repertoires in COVID-19. Libraries were prepared by immunoSEQ multiplex PCR; TCRdb keeps only in-frame clonotypes and omits some of them. The profile shows around 100,000 clones, over 75% of them singletons. The sequencing sample was made of peripheral blood. These receptor sequences come from a human donor in a cohort sampled during active COVID-19. Each CDR3 is given with its conserved first and last residue. The D gene is left open where the match is weak. Size is omitted from some rows. Given values are once, few, many or a class for expanded clones.

CDR3 length	V gene	D gene	clone size	J gene	CDR3 protein	CDR3 DNA
15	TRBV11-2	TRBD1	once	TRBJ2-5	CASSLDGTAQETQYF	TGTGCCAGCAGCTTGGACGGGACAGCACAAGAGACCCAGTACTTC
17	TRBV18	-	-	TRBJ1-1	CASSPSPRLPLNTEAFF	TGTGCCAGCTCACCAAGCCCGAGACTTCCCTTGAACACTGAAGCTTTCTTT
15	TRBV28	-	-	TRBJ2-7	CASSLAGGLGNEQYF	TGTGCCAGCAGTTTAGCAGGGGGACTAGGGAACGAGCAGTACTTC
15	TRBV11-2	-	-	TRBJ1-4	CASSLVARHNEKLFF	TGTGCCAGCAGCTTAGTGGCCAGACATAATGAAAAACTGTTTTTT
17	TRBV24-1	TRBD1	-	TRBJ2-1	CATSDPPGQGNLPEQFF	TGTGCCACCAGTGATCCCCCGGGACAGGGGAACTTACCTGAGCAGTTCTTC
10	TRBV20-1	-	-	TRBJ2-1	CSALLDQQFF	TGCAGTGCTCTCCTAGATCAGCAGTTCTTC
14	TRBV6-6	-	-	TRBJ1-2	CASSYPDRNYGYTF	TGTGCCAGCAGTTACCCGGACAGAAACTATGGCTACACCTTC
15	TRBV6-6	TRBD1	-	TRBJ2-1	CASSPGTGGYNEQFF	TGTGCCAGCAGCCCCGGGACAGGGGGCTACAATGAGCAGTTCTTC
15	TRBV6-1	-	-	TRBJ1-6	CASSEGLSYNSPLHF	TGTGCCAGCAGTGAGGGACTCTCCTATAATTCACCCCTCCACTTT
18	TRBV2	TRBD1	-	TRBJ2-2	CASRDPLPGQGVSGELFF	TGTGCCAGCAGGGATCCTCTACCCGGACAGGGAGTCTCCGGGGAGCTGTTTTTT
16	TRBV5-4	TRBD1	-	TRBJ2-7	CASSTRQGSGSYEQYF	TGTGCCAGCAGCACCCGACAGGGCTCGGGCTCCTACGAGCAGTACTTC
14	TRBV19	TRBD1	-	TRBJ2-3	CASSDRAMADTQYF	TGTGCCAGTTCGGACAGGGCCATGGCAGATACGCAGTATTTT
14	TRBV18	-	-	TRBJ1-5	CASSPTRSYQPQHF	TGTGCCAGCTCACCAACGAGGAGTTATCAGCCCCAGCATTTT
13	TRBV19	-	-	TRBJ1-4	CASRIEGGGKLFF	TGTGCCAGTAGGATTGAGGGTGGTGGGAAACTGTTTTTT
15	TRBV13	-	-	TRBJ2-5	CASSLPGARKETQYF	TGTGCCAGCAGCTTGCCGGGAGCCCGTAAAGAGACCCAGTACTTC
16	TRBV9	-	-	TRBJ2-3	CASSVEGGSYTDTQYF	TGTGCCAGCAGCGTAGAAGGGGGATCCTACACAGATACGCAGTATTTT
15	TRBV15	-	-	TRBJ1-5	CATSRDITGYQPQHF	TGTGCCACCAGCAGAGATATAACAGGCTATCAGCCCCAGCATTTT
16	TRBV3-1/TRBV3-2	-	-	TRBJ2-6	CASSQSESSGANVLTF	TGTGCCAGCAGCCAATCAGAAAGCTCTGGGGCCAACGTCCTGACTTTC
13	TRBV10-3	-	-	TRBJ2-7	CAIMSGGSYEQYF	TGTGCCATCATGAGCGGAGGTTCCTACGAGCAGTACTTC
15	TRBV5-1	TRBD1	few	TRBJ2-7	CASSLGARQGAEQYF	TGCGCCAGCAGCTTGGGGGCGCGACAGGGGGCCGAGCAGTACTTC
13	TRBV27	-	-	TRBJ2-1	CASKPQGHNEQFF	TGTGCCAGCAAACCCCAGGGGCACAATGAGCAGTTCTTC